The clone carrying this TCR beta chain was counted once. V lost 6 bases and J 4 bases, leaving 16 bases between the germline ends. Germline-derived CDR1 and CDR2 are MDHEN and SYDVKM. The CDR3 runs to 15 residues. In the study's own analysis: Nucleated cell number was recorded as an estimate derived from reference gene primer amplification. Profiling relied on immunoSEQ multiplex PCR, and the TCRdb table lists in-frame clones only, not all of them. V and J calls and clone size come straight from that table; D and trimming were deduced from the DNA. The sample contains about 140,000 clones, around 80% of which appear only once. The data originate from a study of blood T cell repertoires in COVID-19. Study overall: COVID-19 samples collected from the United States, Italy and Spain covered acute and convalescent phases. PBMCs, B-cell-depleted T cells, or T cells provided the cDNA or gDNA that made up the material.

The chain couples TRBV28 to TRBJ1-5; a weak D match, TRBD1 (5 bases). The receptor was derived from a woman aged 55-69 years with acute or convalescent COVID-19. Input material: peripheral blood. This chain's CDR3 is CASSRATATNQPQHF. The CDR3 region has the DNA TGTGCCAGCAGCCGCGCGACAGCCACAAATCAGCCCCAGCATTTT.